This passage covers 3 T cell receptor beta chains from one sample sequenced in a study of T cells in Graves' hyperthyroidism and ophthalmopathy (dated by TCRdb to between 2019 and 2020). Libraries were made using multiplex PCR. Sequencing relied on an Illumina HiSeq 2000. Amplification of TCR beta CDR3 regions was carried out from RNA transcripts. The TCR CDR3 was subjected to a first round of RT-PCR using the HTBI primer set and the Qiagen OneStep RT-PCR kit. TCRdb handled the public reads itself, with Q25 trimming in fastp and clone calling in MiXCR, and kept productive beta chains. Every CDR3 protein is listed once, alongside the most common genes and DNA of its rows. This sample gives roughly 500,000 distinct CDR3 sequences in total; 46% of them show up just once. About 43% of the sample rests with the top ten. The specimen sequenced was peripheral blood or thyroid tissue (not recorded which). These receptor sequences come from an adult woman with Graves' disease, either hyperthyroidism or ophthalmopathy (not recorded which).

This chain joins TRBV20-1 and TRBJ2-5; D unclear. The CDR3 has 9 residues. V lost 3 bases and J lost 8, with 4 bases in between. Germline values: CDR1 DFQATT, CDR2 SNEGSKA (reference sequence). This chain's CDR3 is CSASVTQYF. CDR3 in DNA: TGCAGTGCTAGTGTTACCCAGTACTTC.

This chain uses TRBV7-2 with TRBJ1-1; D perhaps matches TRBD1 (6 bases). This CDR3 has 15 amino acids. Trimming removed 1 base at V and 11 bases at J, with 20 bases between. The germline CDR1 and CDR2 sequences are SGHTA and FQGNSA. The CDR3 protein is CASSLVAGGTLNAFF. In DNA, the CDR3 is TGTGCCAGCAGCTTAGTGGCGGGGGGGACACTGAACGCTTTCTTT.

This chain connects TRBV29-1 to TRBJ2-7; 7 bases align to TRBD1. The J segment lost 5 bases and the V segment lost 5 bases, leaving 12 bases of the junction unmatched. The CDR3 is made up of 14 amino acids. In germline, CDR1 is SQVTM, CDR2 ANQGSEA. Written as DNA, the CDR3 is TGCAGCGTTTCACAGAGGGGACAGACGCACGAGCAGTACTTC. It encodes CSVSQRGQTHEQYF.